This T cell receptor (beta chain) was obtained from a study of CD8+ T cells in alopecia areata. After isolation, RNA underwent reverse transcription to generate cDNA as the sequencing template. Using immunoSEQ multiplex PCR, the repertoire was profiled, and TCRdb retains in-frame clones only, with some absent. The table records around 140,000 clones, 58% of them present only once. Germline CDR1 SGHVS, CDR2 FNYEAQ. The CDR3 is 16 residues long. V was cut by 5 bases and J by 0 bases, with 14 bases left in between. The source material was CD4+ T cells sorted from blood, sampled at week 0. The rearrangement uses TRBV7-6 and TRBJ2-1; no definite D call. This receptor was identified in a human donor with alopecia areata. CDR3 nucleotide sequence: TGTGCCAGCAGCCCTGTGTTTTCGAGCTCCTACAATGAGCAGTTCTTC. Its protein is CASSPVFSSSYNEQFF.